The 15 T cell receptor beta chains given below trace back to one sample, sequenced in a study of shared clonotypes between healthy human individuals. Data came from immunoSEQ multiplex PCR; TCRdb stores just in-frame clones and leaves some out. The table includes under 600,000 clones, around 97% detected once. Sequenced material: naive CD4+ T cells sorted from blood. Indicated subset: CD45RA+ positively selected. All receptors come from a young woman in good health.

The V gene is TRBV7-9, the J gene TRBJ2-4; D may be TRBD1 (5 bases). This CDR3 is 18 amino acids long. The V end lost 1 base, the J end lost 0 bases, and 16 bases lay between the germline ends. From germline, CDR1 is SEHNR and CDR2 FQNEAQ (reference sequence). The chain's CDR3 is CASSLDWGQKIAKNIQYF. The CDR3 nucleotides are TGTGCCAGCAGCTTAGACTGGGGCCAGAAGATAGCCAAAAACATTCAGTACTTC.

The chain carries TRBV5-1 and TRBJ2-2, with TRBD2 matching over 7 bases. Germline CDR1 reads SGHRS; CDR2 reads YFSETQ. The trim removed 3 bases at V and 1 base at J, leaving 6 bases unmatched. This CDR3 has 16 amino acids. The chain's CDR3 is CASSWLAGQNTGELFF. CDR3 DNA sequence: TGCGCCAGCAGCTGGTTAGCGGGTCAGAACACCGGGGAGCTGTTTTTT.

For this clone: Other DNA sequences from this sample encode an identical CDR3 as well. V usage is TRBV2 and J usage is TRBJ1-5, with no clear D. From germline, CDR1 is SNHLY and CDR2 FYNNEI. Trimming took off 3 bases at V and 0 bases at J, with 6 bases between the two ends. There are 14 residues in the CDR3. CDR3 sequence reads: CASSDWVSNQPQHF. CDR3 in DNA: TGTGCCAGCAGTGACTGGGTTAGCAATCAGCCCCAGCATTTT. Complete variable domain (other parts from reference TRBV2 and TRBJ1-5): EPEVTQTPSHQVTQMGQEVILRCVPISNHLYFYWYRQILGQKVEFLVSFYNNEISEKSEIFDDQFSVERPDGSNFTLKIRSTKLEDSAMYFCASSDWVSNQPQHFGDGTRLSIL.

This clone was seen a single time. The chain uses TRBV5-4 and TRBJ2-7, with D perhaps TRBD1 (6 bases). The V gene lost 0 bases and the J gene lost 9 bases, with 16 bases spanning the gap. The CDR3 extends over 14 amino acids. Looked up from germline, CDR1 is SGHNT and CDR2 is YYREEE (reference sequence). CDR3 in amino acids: CASSLVDRSGRQYF. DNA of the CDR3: TGTGCCAGCAGCTTGGTGGACAGAAGCGGTCGGCAGTACTTC.

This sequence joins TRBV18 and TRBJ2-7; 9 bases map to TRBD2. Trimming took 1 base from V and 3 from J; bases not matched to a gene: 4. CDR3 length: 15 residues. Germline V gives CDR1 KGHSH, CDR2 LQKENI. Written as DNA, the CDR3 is TGTGCCAGCTCACCACGGACTAGCGTTGACTACGAGCAGTACTTC. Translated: CASSPRTSVDYEQYF.

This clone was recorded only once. CDR3 loop: CASTRTGTGGYTF. DNA for the CDR3: TGTGCCAGCACTAGGACTGGGACGGGAGGCTACACCTTC. The J gene is TRBJ1-2, the V gene TRBV6-6, with D tentatively TRBD1 (5 bases). Germline V lookup: CDR1 MNHNY, CDR2 SVGAGI (reference sequence). The CDR3 sequence is 13 residues long. Trimming cost V 7 bases and J 8 bases, with 17 bases left between them.

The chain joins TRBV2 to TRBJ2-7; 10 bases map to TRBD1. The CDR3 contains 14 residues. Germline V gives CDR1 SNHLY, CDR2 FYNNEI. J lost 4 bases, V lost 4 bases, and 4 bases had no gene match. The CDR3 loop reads CASSGDRGSYEQYF. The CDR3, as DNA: TGTGCCAGCAGTGGGGACAGGGGATCGTACGAGCAGTACTTC.

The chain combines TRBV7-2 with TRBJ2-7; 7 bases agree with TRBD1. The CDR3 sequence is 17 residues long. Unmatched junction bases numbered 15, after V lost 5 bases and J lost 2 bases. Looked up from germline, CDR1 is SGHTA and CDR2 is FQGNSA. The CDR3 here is CASSRPRRQGSPYEQYF. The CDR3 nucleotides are TGTGCCAGCAGCCGCCCCAGGAGACAGGGAAGTCCCTACGAGCAGTACTTC.

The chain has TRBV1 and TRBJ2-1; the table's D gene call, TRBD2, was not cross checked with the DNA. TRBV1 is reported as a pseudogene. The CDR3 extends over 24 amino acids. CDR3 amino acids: CTSSQDWLAGLGRSLSSSYNEQFF. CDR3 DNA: TGCACCAGCAGCCAAGATTGGCTAGCGGGACTTGGACGCTCCCTTTCCAGCTCCTACAATGAGCAGTTCTTC.

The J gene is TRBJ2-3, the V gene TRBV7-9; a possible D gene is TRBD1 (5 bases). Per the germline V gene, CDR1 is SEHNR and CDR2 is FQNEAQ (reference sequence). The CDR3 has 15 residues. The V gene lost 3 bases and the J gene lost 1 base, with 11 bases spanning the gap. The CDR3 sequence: CASSFLQARTDTQYF. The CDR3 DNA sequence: TGTGCCAGCAGCTTTTTACAGGCCCGCACAGATACGCAGTATTTT.

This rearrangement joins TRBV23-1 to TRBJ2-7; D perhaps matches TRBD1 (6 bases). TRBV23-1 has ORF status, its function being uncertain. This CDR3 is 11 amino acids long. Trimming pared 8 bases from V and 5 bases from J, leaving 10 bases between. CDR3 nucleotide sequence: TGCGCCAGCTTAGGGGGACACGAGCAGTACTTC. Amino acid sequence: CASLGGHEQYF.

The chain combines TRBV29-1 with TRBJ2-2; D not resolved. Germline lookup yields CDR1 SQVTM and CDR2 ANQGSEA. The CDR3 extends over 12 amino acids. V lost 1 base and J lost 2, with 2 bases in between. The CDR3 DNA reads TGCAGCGTTGAAGGAAACACCGGGGAGCTGTTTTTT. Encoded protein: CSVEGNTGELFF.

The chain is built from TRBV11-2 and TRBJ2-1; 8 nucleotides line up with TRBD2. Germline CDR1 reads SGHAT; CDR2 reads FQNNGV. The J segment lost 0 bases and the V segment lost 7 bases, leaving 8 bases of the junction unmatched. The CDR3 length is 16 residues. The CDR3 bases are TGTGCCAGCAAGAAAAATCTAGCGGGCTCCTACAATGAGCAGTTCTTC. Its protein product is CASKKNLAGSYNEQFF.

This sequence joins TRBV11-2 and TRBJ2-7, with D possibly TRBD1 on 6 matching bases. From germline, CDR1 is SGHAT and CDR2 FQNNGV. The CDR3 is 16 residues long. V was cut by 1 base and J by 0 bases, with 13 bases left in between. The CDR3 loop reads CASSLGTGISSYEQYF. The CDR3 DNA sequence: TGTGCCAGCAGCTTAGGAACAGGGATAAGCTCCTACGAGCAGTACTTC. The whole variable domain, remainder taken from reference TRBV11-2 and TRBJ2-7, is EAGVAQSPRYKIIEKRQSVAFWCNPISGHATLYWYQQILGQGPKLLIQFQNNGVVDDSQLPKDRFSAERLKGVDSTLKIQPAKLEDSAVYLCASSLGTGISSYEQYFGPGTRLTVT.

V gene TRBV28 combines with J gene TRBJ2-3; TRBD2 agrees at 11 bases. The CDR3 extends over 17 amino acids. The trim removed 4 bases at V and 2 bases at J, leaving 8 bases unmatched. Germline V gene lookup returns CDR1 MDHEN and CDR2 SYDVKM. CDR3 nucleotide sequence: TGTGCCAGCAGTTCCCCCTCGGGACTAGCGGCCACAGATACGCAGTATTTT. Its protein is CASSSPSGLAATDTQYF.